A single sample is the source of the 22 T cell receptor beta chains below, sequenced in a study of CD8+CD57+ T cells in acquired aplastic anemia. Genomic DNA provided the template from which TCR beta VDJ and CDR3 profiles were obtained. TCRdb reprocessed the reads with MiXCR, giving one entry per CDR3 protein. Of roughly 81,000 distinct CDR3 sequences in the sample, less than 60% were seen once. Sequencing was carried out using sorted CD4+, CD8+, or CD8+CD57+ T cells (not recorded which) from PBMCs. These receptors originate from a human donor in good health, serving as a control.

The V call is TRBV20-1, the J call TRBJ2-7; D is perhaps TRBD2 (5 bases). The CDR3 is made up of 14 amino acids. The V gene lost 3 bases and the J gene lost 2 bases, with 14 bases spanning the gap. Germline values: CDR1 DFQATT, CDR2 SNEGSKA (reference sequence). This CDR3 is CSASGLERTYEQYF. The CDR3 region has the DNA TGCAGTGCTAGTGGTTTGGAGCGGACCTACGAGCAGTACTTC.

The chain employs TRBV10-1 and TRBJ2-1; a weak D match, TRBD2 (5 bases). Germline V gives CDR1 WNHNN, CDR2 SYGVQD (reference sequence). This CDR3 comprises 14 residues. Trimming left V 5 bases short and J 5 bases short, with 13 bases between. The CDR3 loop is CASSYGIYDNEQFF. Here the CDR3 DNA reads TGCGCCAGCAGTTACGGGATTTACGACAATGAGCAGTTCTTC.

This clonotype occurred once. CDR3 coding DNA: TGTGCCAGCAGTGAAGGTATAGCGCCTGAAGCTTTCTTT. This codes for CASSEGIAPEAFF. The chain recombines TRBV2 with TRBJ1-1; D ambiguous. V dropped 1 base and J dropped 6 bases, with 9 bases sitting between them. The CDR3 loop spans 13 amino acids. Germline V gene sequence: CDR1 SNHLY, CDR2 FYNNEI.

The V call is TRBV19, the J call TRBJ1-5; tentative D call: TRBD1 (6 bases). The CDR3 has 12 amino acids. CDR1 and CDR2 (germline): LNHDA, SQIVND (reference sequence). The V end lost 7 bases, the J end lost 8 bases, and 12 bases lay between the germline ends. Here the CDR3 reads CASTQGLEPQHF. In DNA, the CDR3 is TGTGCCAGTACACAGGGTTTAGAGCCCCAGCATTTT.

This clonotype was observed at least ten times. The rearrangement joins TRBV2 to TRBJ2-3, with D unresolved. The V end was cut by 7 bases, the J end by 1 base, with 9 bases between. Germline V gene data show CDR1 as SNHLY and CDR2 as FYNNEI. This CDR3 comprises 13 residues. CDR3 in DNA: TGTGCCAGCATGGGATTCGGCACAGATACGCAGTATTTT. This encodes CASMGFGTDTQYF.

This clonotype was counted many times. The rearrangement joins TRBV24-1 to TRBJ2-1, with D perhaps TRBD2 (6 bases). The germline CDR1 and CDR2 sequences are KGHDR and SFDVKD. This CDR3 has 15 residues. Trimming took 7 bases from V and 3 from J, leaving 15 bases between them. As DNA, the CDR3 is TGTGCCACCAGGGCCCGACTAGATGGCTACAATGAGCAGTTCTTC. Amino acids: CATRARLDGYNEQFF.

The V gene is TRBV10-3, the J gene TRBJ2-1, with 9 bases fitting TRBD1. The germline gives CDR1 ENHRY, CDR2 SYGVKD. V dropped 2 bases and J dropped 10; count of bases not matched to a gene: 15. CDR3 size: 17 residues. Here the CDR3 reads CAISETKGTGRLGEQFF. CDR3 coding DNA: TGTGCCATCAGTGAGACTAAGGGGACAGGGCGTTTGGGGGAGCAGTTCTTC.

This chain connects TRBV11-1 to TRBJ1-1, with 8 bases aligning to TRBD1. The germline CDR1 and CDR2 sequences are SGHAT and FQDESV (reference sequence). The CDR3 sequence is 16 residues long. J was trimmed by 4 bases and V by 5 bases; bases with no gene match: 12. The CDR3 loop reads CASSPLWTGTATEAFF. CDR3 sequence (DNA): TGTGCCAGCAGCCCGCTTTGGACAGGGACGGCCACTGAAGCTTTCTTT.

The chain is built from TRBV30 and TRBJ1-1; the D is unclear. V dropped 0 bases and J dropped 6 bases, with 8 bases sitting between them. The CDR3 totals 12 residues. The germline gives CDR1 GTSNPN, CDR2 SVGIG (reference sequence). The DNA for the CDR3 is TGTGCCTGGAGTGTTGTAGAGGCTGAAGCTTTCTTT. Translating gives CAWSVVEAEAFF.

This chain uses TRBV2 with TRBJ2-7, with 11 bases lining up with TRBD1. CDR1 SNHLY and CDR2 FYNNEI come from the germline V gene. The CDR3 spans 16 residues. The V segment lost 6 bases and the J segment 3 bases; nucleotides outside the gene matches: 10. The DNA for the CDR3 is TGTGCCAGCAGCTCTGGGACAGGGGGATCCGTCTACGAGCAGTACTTC. This encodes CASSSGTGGSVYEQYF.

The chain carries TRBV10-1 and TRBJ2-7, with D perhaps TRBD2 (6 bases). V was trimmed by 10 bases and J by 3 bases, leaving 10 bases between them. The CDR3 loop spans 11 amino acids. Germline CDR1 is WNHNN and CDR2 is SYGVQD (reference sequence). The CDR3 loop reads CATSEGYEQYF. The CDR3 DNA sequence: TGCGCCACCTCGGAGGGCTACGAGCAGTACTTC.

This clonotype was counted at least ten times. The chain has TRBV12-3 or TRBV12-4 and TRBJ2-3; unclear D gene. This CDR3 comprises 11 residues. V dropped 6 bases and J dropped 2 bases, with 3 bases sitting between them. CDR3 nucleotides: TGTGCCAGCAGCTTCACAGATACGCAGTATTTT. This translates into CASSFTDTQYF.

This clonotype has a single count. A much larger clone differs by one base, so this may be a read error. The V call is TRBV10-1, the J call TRBJ2-1; tentatively, D is TRBD1 or TRBD2 (5 bases each). Germline values: CDR1 WNHNN, CDR2 SYGVQD (reference sequence). The CDR3 extends over 17 amino acids. The CDR3 region is CASGDGIRKSSYNERFF. The CDR3 coding sequence is TGCGCCAGCGGGGACGGAATTAGAAAGAGCTCCTACAATGAGCGGTTCTTC.

This chain links TRBV3-1 with TRBJ2-7; tentative D call: TRBD2 (6 bases). Germline V gives CDR1 LGHDT, CDR2 YNNKEL (reference sequence). The CDR3 is made up of 16 amino acids. The V gene lost 1 base and the J gene lost 5 bases, with 18 bases spanning the gap. The CDR3 DNA sequence: TGTGCCAGCAGCCAAGGCCCGACCGCGGGGCCCAACGAGCAGTACTTC. The encoded protein is CASSQGPTAGPNEQYF.

This chain links TRBV19 with TRBJ1-6; 9 bases match TRBD1. This CDR3 has 13 amino acids. The germline CDR1 and CDR2 sequences are LNHDA and SQIVND (reference sequence). V trimming: 10 bases; J trimming: 10 bases; junction bases outside the gene matches: 8. CDR3 region: CATNRGLSSPLHF. DNA of the CDR3: TGTGCCACGAACAGGGGGCTGAGCTCACCCCTCCACTTT.

This clonotype was seen a few times. This sequence joins TRBV6-6 and TRBJ2-1; D might be TRBD1 (6 bases). Per germline, CDR1 MNHNY and CDR2 SVGAGI (reference sequence). The V gene lost 2 bases and the J gene lost 9 bases, with 8 bases spanning the gap. The CDR3 length is 12 residues. The DNA of the CDR3 is TGTGCCAGCAGTTACCTAGGGGGTGAGCAGTTCTTC. It translates to CASSYLGGEQFF.

CDR3 bases: TGTGCCAGCAGCTTAGAGGCCGCAACTAATGAAAAACTGTTTTTT. Translating gives CASSLEAATNEKLFF. The V call is TRBV7-9, the J call TRBJ1-4, with no clear D. Trimming removed 1 base at V and 0 bases at J, with 6 bases between. Germline CDR1 is SEHNR and CDR2 is FQNEAQ (reference sequence). The CDR3 runs to 15 residues.

The chain couples TRBV19 to TRBJ2-1; D is uncertain. The CDR3 is 13 amino acids. The germline gives CDR1 LNHDA, CDR2 SQIVND (reference sequence). Trimming removed 5 bases at V and 9 bases at J, with 14 bases between. The CDR3 bases are TGTGCCAGTAGTTCCAGTCAGTCAAGTGAGCAGTTCTTC. It specifies CASSSSQSSEQFF.

The chain is built from TRBV7-9 and TRBJ1-1; D remains ambiguous. CDR1 is SEHNR, CDR2 FQNEAQ, per germline (reference sequence). Deletions cut 5 bases from V and 3 bases from J, with 10 bases between. The CDR3 runs to 13 residues. The CDR3 protein is CASSAGIHTEAFF. In DNA, the CDR3 is TGTGCCAGCAGCGCCGGGATCCACACTGAAGCTTTCTTT.

This clonotype was observed once. This chain links TRBV9 with TRBJ1-1; 8 positions agree with TRBD1. With V trimmed by 4 bases and J by 5 bases, 7 bases remained unmatched. There are 14 residues in the CDR3. Germline CDR1 and CDR2: SGDLS and YYNGEE. The CDR3 DNA reads as TGTGCCAGCAGCCGCGGACAGGGTTGGACTGAAGCTTTCTTT. Its protein product is CASSRGQGWTEAFF.

There are many counts of this clonotype. V gene TRBV27 combines with J gene TRBJ2-7, with TRBD1 as a possible D gene (5 bases). The ends were cut back, 8 bases at V and 3 bases at J, with 17 bases in the middle. The CDR3 sequence is 14 residues long. Germline-derived CDR1 and CDR2 are MNHEY and SMNVEV (reference sequence). In DNA, the CDR3 is TGTGCCAGCTCCTTGGGCGTAGGGGTCTACGAGCAGTACTTC. Its protein is CASSLGVGVYEQYF.

This clonotype was detected only a few times. This chain joins TRBV30 and TRBJ1-1; TRBD1 might be the D (6 bases). The germline V and J ends were trimmed by 0 bases and 1 base, with 6 bases remaining between them. The CDR3 spans 13 residues. Germline V gives CDR1 GTSNPN, CDR2 SVGIG (reference sequence). CDR3 DNA: TGTGCCTGGAGTGTACAGGGGAACACTGAAGCTTTCTTT. Amino acids: CAWSVQGNTEAFF.